This T cell receptor beta chain was obtained from a study of blood T cell repertoires in COVID-19 (TCRdb year 2020). At the level of the whole study: The collaborator samples originated in the United States, Italy and Spain and spanned the acute and convalescent phases of COVID-19. The prospective study material was composed of cDNA or gDNA derived from T cells, B-cell-depleted T cells, or PBMCs. Where available, HLA class I and class II types were taken from metadata supplied by the sample provider and were not determined by assay-based typing. Subjects who had been exposed to COVID-19, were actively infected with it, or had recovered from it provided the deeply sampled blood TCRbeta repertoires that made up the dataset. Samples came from the ongoing ImmuneRACE study (first 160 participants) plus 1,254 subjects from 6 global collaborators. Nearly every sample came with metadata listing a de-identified subject ID, COVID-19 status, age in years and sex. A freely available public database, intended as a resource for researchers studying the immune response to SARS-CoV-2, is where the repertoires were released. The research as a whole found: The quantity of clinical and demographic metadata differed by source and by participant and was supplied without curation.

The collaborating institutions used their own protocols to collect whole blood in K2EDTA tubes. For TCRbeta analysis, collaborator samples were shipped as frozen whole blood, as isolated PBMCs, or as DNA extracted from either sample type. TCRbeta CDR3 regions were amplified from genomic DNA using the immunoSEQ Assay, a bias-controlled multiplex PCR. On the authors' methods: Nucleated cell counts per sample were estimated from amplification of reference gene primers within the assay. To quantify the absolute abundance of each unique TCRbeta CDR3 rearrangement, sequence reads were collapsed and filtered. For each sample, productive Simpson clonality was calculated by taking the square root of Simpson's diversity index across productive rearrangements. In its TCRdb copy, this immuneACCESS table keeps in-frame sequences only and misses some clones. Where compared with another copy, unresolved V genes explain less than half of these, and the others have no known cause. That table gives V, J and clone size, and the DNA gave D and trimming. Recorded for this sample are about 58,000 clones; roughly nine tenths of them occurred a single time. The ten largest clones add up to 8% to 9% of the sample.

CDR1 MDHEN and CDR2 SYDVKM are derived from the germline V gene. From the cysteine through the phenylalanine, the CDR3 covers 16 amino acids. Only the CDR3 DNA is retained, 48 bases long and in frame from the first base. Unmatched junction bases come to 19, with V trimmed by 10 bases and J by 5 bases. Comments on this clone: Its target antigen remains unknown. Per-base quality was not reported, and no clone a single base away is much larger than it.

This TCR was sampled from a woman in her sixties or seventies with active COVID-19. Sample: peripheral blood. The chain couples TRBV28 to TRBJ1-2; 7 nucleotides in the junction match TRBD1. The CDR3 here reads CATKRLTGSLSYGYTF. The DNA reads as follows: TGTGCCACCAAAAGATTGACAGGGTCCTTATCGTATGGCTACACCTTC.